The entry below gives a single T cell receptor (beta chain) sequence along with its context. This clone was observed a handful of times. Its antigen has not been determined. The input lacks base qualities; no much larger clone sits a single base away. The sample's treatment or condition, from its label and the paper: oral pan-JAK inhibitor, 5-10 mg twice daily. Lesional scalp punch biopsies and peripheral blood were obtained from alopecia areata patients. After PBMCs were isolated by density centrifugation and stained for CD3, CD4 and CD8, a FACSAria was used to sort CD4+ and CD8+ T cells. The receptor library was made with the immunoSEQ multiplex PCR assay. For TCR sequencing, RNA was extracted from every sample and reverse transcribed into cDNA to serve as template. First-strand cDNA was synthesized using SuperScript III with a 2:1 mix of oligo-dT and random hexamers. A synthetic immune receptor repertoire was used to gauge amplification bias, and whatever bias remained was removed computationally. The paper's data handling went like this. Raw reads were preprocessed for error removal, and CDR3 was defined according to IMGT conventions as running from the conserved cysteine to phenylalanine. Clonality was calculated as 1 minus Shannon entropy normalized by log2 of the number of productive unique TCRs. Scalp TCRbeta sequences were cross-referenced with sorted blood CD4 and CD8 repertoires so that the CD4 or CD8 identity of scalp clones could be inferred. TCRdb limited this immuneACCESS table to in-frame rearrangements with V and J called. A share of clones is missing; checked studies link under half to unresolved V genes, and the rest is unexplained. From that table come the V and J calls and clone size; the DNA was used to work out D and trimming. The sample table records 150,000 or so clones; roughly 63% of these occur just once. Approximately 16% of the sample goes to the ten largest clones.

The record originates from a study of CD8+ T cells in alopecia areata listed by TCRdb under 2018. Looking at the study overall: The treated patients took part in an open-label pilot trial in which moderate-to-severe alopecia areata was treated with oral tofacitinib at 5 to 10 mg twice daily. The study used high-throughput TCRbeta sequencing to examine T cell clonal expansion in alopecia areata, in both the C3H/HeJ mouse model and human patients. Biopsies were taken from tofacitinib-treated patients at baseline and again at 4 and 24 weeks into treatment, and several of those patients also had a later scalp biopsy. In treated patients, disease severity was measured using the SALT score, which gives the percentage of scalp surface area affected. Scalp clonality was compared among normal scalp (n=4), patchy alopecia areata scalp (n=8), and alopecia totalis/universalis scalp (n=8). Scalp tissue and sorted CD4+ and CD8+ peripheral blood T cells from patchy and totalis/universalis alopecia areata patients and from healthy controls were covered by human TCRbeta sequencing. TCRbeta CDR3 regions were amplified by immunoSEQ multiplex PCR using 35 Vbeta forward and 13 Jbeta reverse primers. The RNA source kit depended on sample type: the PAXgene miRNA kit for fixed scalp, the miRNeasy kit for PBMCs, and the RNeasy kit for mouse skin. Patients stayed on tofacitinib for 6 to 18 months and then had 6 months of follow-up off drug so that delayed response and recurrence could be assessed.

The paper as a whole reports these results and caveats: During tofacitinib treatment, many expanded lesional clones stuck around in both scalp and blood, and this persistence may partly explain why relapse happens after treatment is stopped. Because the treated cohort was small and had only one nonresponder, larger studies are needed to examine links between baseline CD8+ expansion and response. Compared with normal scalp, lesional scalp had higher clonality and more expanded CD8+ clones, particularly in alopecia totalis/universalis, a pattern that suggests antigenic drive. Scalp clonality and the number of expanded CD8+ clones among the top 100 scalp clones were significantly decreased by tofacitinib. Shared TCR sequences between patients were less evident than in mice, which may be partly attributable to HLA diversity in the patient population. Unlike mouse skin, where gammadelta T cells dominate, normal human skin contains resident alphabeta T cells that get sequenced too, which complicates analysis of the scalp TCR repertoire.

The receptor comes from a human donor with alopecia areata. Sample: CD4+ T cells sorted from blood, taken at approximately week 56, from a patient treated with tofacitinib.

The DNA sequence is given as TGTGCCAGCAGCGAGGGTAACGTGAACACTGAAGCTTTCTTT. This codes for CASSEGNVNTEAFF. The sequence joins TRBV7-2 to TRBJ1-1, with no confidently assigned D gene. Via the germline V gene, CDR1 is SGHTA and CDR2 FQGNSA. The cysteine opens and the phenylalanine closes a CDR3 of 14 amino acids. The entry retains the CDR3 DNA only, 42 bases that are in frame from base 1. V was cut back by 5 bases and J by 0 bases, leaving a gap of 10 bases between them. Joined to the reference TRBV7-2 and TRBJ1-1 proteins, this CDR3 gives the full variable domain: GAGVSQSPSNKVTEKGKDVELRCDPISGHTALYWYRQSLGQGLEFLIYFQGNSAPDKSGLPSDRFSAERTGGSVSTLTIQRTQQEDSAVYLCASSEGNVNTEAFFGQGTRLTVV.